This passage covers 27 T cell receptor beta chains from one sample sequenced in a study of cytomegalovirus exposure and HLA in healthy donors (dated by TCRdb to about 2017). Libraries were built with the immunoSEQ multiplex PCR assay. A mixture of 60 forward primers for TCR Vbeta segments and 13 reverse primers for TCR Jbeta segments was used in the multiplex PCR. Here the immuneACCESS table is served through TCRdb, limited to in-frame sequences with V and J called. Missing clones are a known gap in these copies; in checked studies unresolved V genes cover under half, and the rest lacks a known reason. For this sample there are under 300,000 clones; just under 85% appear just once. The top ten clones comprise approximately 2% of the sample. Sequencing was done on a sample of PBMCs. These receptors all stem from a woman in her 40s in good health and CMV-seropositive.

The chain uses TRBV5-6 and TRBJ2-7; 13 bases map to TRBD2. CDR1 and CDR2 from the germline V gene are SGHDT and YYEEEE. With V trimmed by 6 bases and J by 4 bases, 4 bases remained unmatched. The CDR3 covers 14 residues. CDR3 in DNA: TGTGCCAGCACTAGGACTAGCGGGAGTTACGAGCAGTACTTC. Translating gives CASTRTSGSYEQYF.

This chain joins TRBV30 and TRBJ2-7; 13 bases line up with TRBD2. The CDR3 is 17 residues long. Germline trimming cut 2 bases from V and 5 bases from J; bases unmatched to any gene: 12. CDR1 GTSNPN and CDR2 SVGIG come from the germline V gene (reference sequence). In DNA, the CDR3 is TGTGCCTGGAGTATTTCCCGGACTAGCGGGAGAGGGCACGAGCAGTACTTC. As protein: CAWSISRTSGRGHEQYF.

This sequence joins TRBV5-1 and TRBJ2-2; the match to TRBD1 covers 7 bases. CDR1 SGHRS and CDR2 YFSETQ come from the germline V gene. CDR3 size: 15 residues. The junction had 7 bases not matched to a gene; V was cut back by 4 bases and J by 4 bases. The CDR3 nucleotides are TGCGCCAGCAGCCCCGACAGGGCGGCCACCGGGGAGCTGTTTTTT. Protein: CASSPDRAATGELFF.

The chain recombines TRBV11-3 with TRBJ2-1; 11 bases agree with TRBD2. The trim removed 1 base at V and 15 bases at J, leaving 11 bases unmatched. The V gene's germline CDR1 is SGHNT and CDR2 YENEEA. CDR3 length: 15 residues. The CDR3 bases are TGTGCCAGCAGCTTAGGGACTAGCGGGCGTGCCGGAGGGTTCTTC. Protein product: CASSLGTSGRAGGFF.

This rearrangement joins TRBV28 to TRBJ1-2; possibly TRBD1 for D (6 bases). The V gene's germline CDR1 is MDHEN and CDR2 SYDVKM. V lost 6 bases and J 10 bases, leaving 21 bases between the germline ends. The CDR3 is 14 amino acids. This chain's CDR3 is CASSHGRVDRDYTF. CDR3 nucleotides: TGTGCCAGCAGCCATGGGCGGGTGGACAGAGACTACACCTTC.

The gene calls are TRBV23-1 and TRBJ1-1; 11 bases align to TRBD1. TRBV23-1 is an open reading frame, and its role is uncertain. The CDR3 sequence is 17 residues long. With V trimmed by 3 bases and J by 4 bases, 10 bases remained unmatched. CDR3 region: CASSHLDRGRLFTEAFF. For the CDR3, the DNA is TGCGCCAGCAGTCACTTGGACAGGGGGCGATTGTTCACTGAAGCTTTCTTT.

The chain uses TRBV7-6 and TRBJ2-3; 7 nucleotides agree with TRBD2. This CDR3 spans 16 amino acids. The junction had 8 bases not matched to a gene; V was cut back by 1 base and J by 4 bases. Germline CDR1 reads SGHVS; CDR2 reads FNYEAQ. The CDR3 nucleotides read TGTGCCAGCAGCTTAGAGGCTAGCGGTGGCGCAGATACGCAGTATTTT. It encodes CASSLEASGGADTQYF.

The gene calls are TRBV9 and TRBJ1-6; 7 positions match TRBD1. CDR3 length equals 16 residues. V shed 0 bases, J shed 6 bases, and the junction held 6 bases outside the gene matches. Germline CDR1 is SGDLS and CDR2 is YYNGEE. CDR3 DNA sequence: TGTGCCAGCAGCGTAGCCGGACAGGCCTCTAATTCACCCCTCCACTTT. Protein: CASSVAGQASNSPLHF.

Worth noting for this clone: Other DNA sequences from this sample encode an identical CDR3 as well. The CDR3 DNA is TGCGCCAGCAGCCCGGGGGGCTCTGGAAACACCATATATTTT. This sequence encodes CASSPGGSGNTIYF. The chain links TRBV5-1 to TRBJ1-3, with D possibly being TRBD1 (5 bases). Germline V lookup: CDR1 SGHRS, CDR2 YFSETQ. With 4 bases removed from V and 0 bases from J, the gap between germline ends came to 8 bases. The CDR3 is 14 residues long.

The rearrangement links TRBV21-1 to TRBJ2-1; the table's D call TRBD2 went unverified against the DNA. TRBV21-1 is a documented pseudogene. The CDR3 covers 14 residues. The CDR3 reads CASIKTSGRNEQFF. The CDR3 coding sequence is TGTGCCAGCATCAAGACTAGCGGGAGAAATGAGCAGTTCTTC.

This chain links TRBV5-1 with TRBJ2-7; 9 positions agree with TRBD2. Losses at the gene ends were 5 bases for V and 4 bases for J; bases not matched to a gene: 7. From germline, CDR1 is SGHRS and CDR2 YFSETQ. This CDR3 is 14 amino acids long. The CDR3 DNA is TGCGCCAGCAGGCCGGGACTAGCCCAATACGAGCAGTACTTC. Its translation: CASRPGLAQYEQYF.

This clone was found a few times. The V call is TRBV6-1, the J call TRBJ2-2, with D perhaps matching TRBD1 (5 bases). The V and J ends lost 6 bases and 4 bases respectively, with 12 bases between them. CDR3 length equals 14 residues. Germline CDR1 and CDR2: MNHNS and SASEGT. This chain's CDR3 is CASRTDSVTGELFF. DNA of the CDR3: TGTGCCAGCAGGACAGACAGTGTCACCGGGGAGCTGTTTTTT.

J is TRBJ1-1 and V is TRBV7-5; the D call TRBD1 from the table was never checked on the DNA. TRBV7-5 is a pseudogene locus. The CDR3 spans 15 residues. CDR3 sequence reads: CARSSRGLQNTEAFF. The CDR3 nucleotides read TGTGCCAGAAGCTCGAGGGGGCTGCAGAACACTGAAGCTTTCTTT.

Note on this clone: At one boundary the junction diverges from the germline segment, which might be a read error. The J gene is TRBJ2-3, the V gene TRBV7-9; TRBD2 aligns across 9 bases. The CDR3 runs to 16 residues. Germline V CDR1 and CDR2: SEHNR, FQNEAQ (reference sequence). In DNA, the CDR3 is TGTTCCAGCAGCTCCCGACTAGCGGCTAGCACAGATACGCAGTATTTT. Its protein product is CSSSSRLAASTDTQYF. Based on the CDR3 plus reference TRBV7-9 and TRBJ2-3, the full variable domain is DTGVSQNPRHKITKRGQNVTFRCDPISEHNRLYWYRQTLGQGPEFLTYFQNEAQLEKSRLLSDRFSAERPKGSFSTLEIQRTEQGDSAMYLCSSSSRLAASTDTQYFGPGTRLTVL.

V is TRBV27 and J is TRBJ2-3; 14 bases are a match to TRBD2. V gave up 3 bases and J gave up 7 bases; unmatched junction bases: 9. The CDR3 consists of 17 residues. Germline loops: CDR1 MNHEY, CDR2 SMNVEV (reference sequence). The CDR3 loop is CASSFLWTSGRSNTQYF. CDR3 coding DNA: TGTGCCAGCAGTTTTCTCTGGACTAGCGGGAGGTCGAATACGCAGTATTTT.

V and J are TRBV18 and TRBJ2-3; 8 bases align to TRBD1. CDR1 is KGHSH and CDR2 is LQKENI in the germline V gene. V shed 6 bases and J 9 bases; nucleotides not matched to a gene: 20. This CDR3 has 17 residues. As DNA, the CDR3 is TGTGCCAGCTCCTCCGGGACAGGAATCTTCACTTGGGGGACGCAGTATTTT. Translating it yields CASSSGTGIFTWGTQYF.

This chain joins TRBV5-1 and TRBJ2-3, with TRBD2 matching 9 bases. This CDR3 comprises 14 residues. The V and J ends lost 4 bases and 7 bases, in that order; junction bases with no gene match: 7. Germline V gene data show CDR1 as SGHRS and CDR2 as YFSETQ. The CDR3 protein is CASSPGLASNTQYF. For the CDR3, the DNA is TGCGCCAGCAGCCCAGGACTAGCGAGTAATACGCAGTATTTT.

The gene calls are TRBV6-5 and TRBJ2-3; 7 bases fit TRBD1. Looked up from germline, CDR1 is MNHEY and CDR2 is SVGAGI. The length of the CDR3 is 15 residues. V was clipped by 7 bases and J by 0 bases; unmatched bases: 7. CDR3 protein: CASNLQGYSTDTQYF. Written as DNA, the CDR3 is TGTGCCAGCAACTTACAGGGGTATAGCACAGATACGCAGTATTTT.

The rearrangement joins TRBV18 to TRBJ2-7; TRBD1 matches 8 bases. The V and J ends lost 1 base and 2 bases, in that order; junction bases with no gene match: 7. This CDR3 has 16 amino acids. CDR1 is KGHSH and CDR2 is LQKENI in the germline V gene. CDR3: CASSPLSGTGPYEQYF. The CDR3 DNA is TGTGCCAGCTCACCACTCTCCGGGACAGGCCCCTACGAGCAGTACTTC.

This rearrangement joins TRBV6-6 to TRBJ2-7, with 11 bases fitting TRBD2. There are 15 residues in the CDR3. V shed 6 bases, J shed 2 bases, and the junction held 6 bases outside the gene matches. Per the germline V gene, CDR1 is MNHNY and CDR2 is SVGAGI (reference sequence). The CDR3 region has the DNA TGTGCCAGCAGAGACTTAGCGGGAGGGCCCTACGAGCAGTACTTC. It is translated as CASRDLAGGPYEQYF.

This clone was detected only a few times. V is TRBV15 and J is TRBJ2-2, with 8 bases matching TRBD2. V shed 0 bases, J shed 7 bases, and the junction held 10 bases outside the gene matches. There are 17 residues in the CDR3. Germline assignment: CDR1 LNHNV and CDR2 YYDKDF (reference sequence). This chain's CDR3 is CATSRDKGTSWGGELFF. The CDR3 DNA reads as TGTGCCACCAGCAGAGATAAGGGGACTAGTTGGGGCGGGGAGCTGTTTTTT.

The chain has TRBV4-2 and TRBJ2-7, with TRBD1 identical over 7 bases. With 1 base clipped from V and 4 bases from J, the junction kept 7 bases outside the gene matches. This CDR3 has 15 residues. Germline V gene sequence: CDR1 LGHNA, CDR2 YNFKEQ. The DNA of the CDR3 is TGTGCCAGCAGCCAAGTGCAGGGGGATTCGTACGAGCAGTACTTC. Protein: CASSQVQGDSYEQYF.

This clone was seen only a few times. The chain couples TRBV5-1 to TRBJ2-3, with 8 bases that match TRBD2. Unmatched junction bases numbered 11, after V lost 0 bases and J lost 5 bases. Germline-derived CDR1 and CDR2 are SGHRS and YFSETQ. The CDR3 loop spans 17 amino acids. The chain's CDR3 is CASSLGGAGVKVDTQYF. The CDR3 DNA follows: TGCGCCAGCAGCTTGGGAGGAGCGGGAGTGAAGGTAGATACGCAGTATTTT.

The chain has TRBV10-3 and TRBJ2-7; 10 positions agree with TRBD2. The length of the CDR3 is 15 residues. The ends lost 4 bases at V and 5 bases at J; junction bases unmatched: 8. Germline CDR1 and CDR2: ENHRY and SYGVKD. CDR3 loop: CAISGGAAGGDEQYF. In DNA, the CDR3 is TGTGCCATCAGTGGGGGGGCAGCGGGAGGGGACGAGCAGTACTTC.

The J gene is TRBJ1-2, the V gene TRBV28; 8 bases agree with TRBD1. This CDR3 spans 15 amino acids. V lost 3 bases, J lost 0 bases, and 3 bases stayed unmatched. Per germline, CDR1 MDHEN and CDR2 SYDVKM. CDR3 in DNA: TGTGCCAGCAGTTTGGCGACAGGGGCTAACTATGGCTACACCTTC. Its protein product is CASSLATGANYGYTF.

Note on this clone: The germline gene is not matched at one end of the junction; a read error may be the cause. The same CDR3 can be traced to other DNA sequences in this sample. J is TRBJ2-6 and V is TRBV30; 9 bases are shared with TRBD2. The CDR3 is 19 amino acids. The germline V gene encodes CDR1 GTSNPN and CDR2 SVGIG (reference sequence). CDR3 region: CAWSRGGLAGWSGANVLTF. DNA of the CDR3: TGTGCCTGGAGTAGGGGTGGTCTAGCGGGATGGTCTGGGGCCAACGTCCTAACTTTC. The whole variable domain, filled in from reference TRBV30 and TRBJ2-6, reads SQTIHQWPATLVQPVGSPLSLECTVEGTSNPNLYWYRQAAGRGLQLLFYSVGIGQISSEVPQNLSASRPQDRQFILSSKKLLLSDSGFYLCAWSRGGLAGWSGANVLTFGAGSRLTVL.

The CDR3 DNA sequence: TGTGCCAGCAGTGACCCGGGACAGGGGTCCTACGAGCAGTACTTC. Its protein is CASSDPGQGSYEQYF. The chain is built from TRBV25-1 and TRBJ2-7; 10 bases fit TRBD1. The CDR3 has 15 residues. J gave up 1 base and V 3 bases, and 3 bases lay outside the gene matches. The germline V gene encodes CDR1 MGHDK and CDR2 SYGVNS.